This TCR beta chain came from a study of cytomegalovirus exposure and HLA in healthy donors. Study background: About 82 million unique TCRs from HLA-typed donors were held in an early release of data. The Caucasian-associated ancestry cluster held around four fifths of 350 to 450 genotyped donors.

Study-level points and caveats: Further analysis was carried out later, and it showed several of the most significant clusters appearing linked to common viral pathogens.

Researchers ran the PCR with 60 Vbeta and 13 Jbeta primers. Produced via immunoSEQ multiplex PCR; TCRdb's table is partial and in-frame only. The table lists 40,000 or so clones, 74% of them singletons, with 6.3% in the top ten. Remarks on this clone: Its antigen is not known.

This receptor was taken from a man aged 25-45 years in good health and CMV-seronegative. Material for sequencing was PBMCs.

CDR3 in DNA: TGTGCCAGCAGCCCGGCGCCGGGACTAGCGGGGGGCAGGAGCTTCTACAATGAGCAGTTCTTC. Its translation is CASSPAPGLAGGRSFYNEQFF. The V gene is TRBV13, the J gene TRBJ2-1; 15 bases agree with TRBD2. This CDR3 has 21 residues. Germline CDR1 is PRHDT and CDR2 is FYEKMQ (reference sequence). With V trimmed by 5 bases and J by 3 bases, 17 bases remained unmatched.